This T cell receptor (beta chain) was recovered during a study of cytotoxic CD8 clonotypes in ibrutinib-treated CLL. Study-level results: Clonality correlated strongly with circulating CD8+ T cells and exceeded age-matched healthy donors at baseline.

On this clone itself: Its target is unknown.

The sequencing depth, 1 in 200,000 to 1 in 1 million T cells, was the target. Clones were read by immunoSEQ multiplex PCR, and TCRdb kept only the in-frame ones, dropping some. The table shows 120,000 to 150,000 clones, with around 77% occurring only once. V lost 3 bases and J lost 1, with 6 bases in between. Germline V gene lookup returns CDR1 KGHSH and CDR2 LQKENI. The CDR3 runs to 13 residues. This TCR was sampled from a human donor with chronic lymphocytic leukemia. The chain has TRBV18 and TRBJ1-2, with D perhaps matching TRBD1 (5 bases). The sample in question was PBMCs, obtained after 12 months of ibrutinib treatment. This CDR3 is CASSPQGNYGYTF. The CDR3 DNA follows: TGTGCCAGCTCACCCCAGGGTAACTATGGCTACACCTTC.